This T cell receptor beta chain was recovered during a study of spatial heterogeneity in lung cancer. Time point given: sample taken at primary tumor resection. The J segment lost 1 base and the V segment lost 5 bases, leaving 7 bases of the junction unmatched. The CDR3 has 17 amino acids. The germline CDR1 and CDR2 sequences are SEHNR and FQNEAQ (reference sequence). TCRdb reprocessed the 5' RACE reads with MiXCR, giving one entry per CDR3 protein. The data contain about 92,000 distinct CDR3 sequences, more than 10% of them singletons. This clonotype has more than one count but fewer than ten. This material consisted of PBMCs, taken at surgery. The J gene is TRBJ2-3, the V gene TRBV7-9; 12 nucleotides line up with TRBD2. The TCR sequence derives from a male donor with early-stage non-small cell lung cancer. The CDR3 region is CASSPTRTSGGTDTQYF. CDR3 bases: TGTGCCAGCAGCCCCACTCGGACTAGCGGGGGCACAGATACGCAGTATTTT.